This is a list of T cell receptor beta chains from one sample in a study of OX40 agonist ivuxolimab in advanced cancers. Method: immunoSEQ multiplex PCR; TCRdb's copy keeps in-frame clones and lacks some. The sample lists approximately 44,000 clones; 80% were seen once. Here the sequenced sample was CD4+ or CD8+ T cells sorted from blood, taken in a trial of the OX40 agonist ivuxolimab. The origin of the receptors is an adult with an advanced solid tumor such as melanoma, head and neck, liver or kidney cancer. The CDR3 runs from the conserved cysteine through the conserved F or W. Fields, in order: J gene, V gene, D gene, clone size, CDR3 protein, CDR3 DNA. The D gene is left open where the match is weak. Clone size is given for some rows only: seen once, a few or many times, or a class if the clone is expanded.

j_call: TRBJ2-4; v_call: TRBV5-5; d_call: TRBD1; clone_size: -; cdr3_aa: CASSLAPGQGPQNIQYF; cdr3_nt: TGTGCCAGCAGCTTGGCCCCTGGACAGGGCCCTCAGAACATTCAGTACTTC
j_call: TRBJ2-5; v_call: TRBV28; d_call: TRBD2; clone_size: -; cdr3_aa: CASIKAGGLQETQYF; cdr3_nt: TGTGCCAGCATTAAGGCGGGAGGGCTGCAAGAGACCCAGTACTTC
j_call: TRBJ2-5; v_call: TRBV9; d_call: -; clone_size: -; cdr3_aa: CASSSPRALPQETQYF; cdr3_nt: TGTGCCAGCAGCTCACCCAGGGCCCTCCCCCAAGAGACCCAGTACTTC
j_call: TRBJ1-4; v_call: TRBV28; d_call: -; clone_size: -; cdr3_aa: CASRGPGSGEKLFF; cdr3_nt: TGTGCCAGCAGAGGCCCAGGGTCAGGAGAAAAACTGTTTTTT
j_call: TRBJ1-4; v_call: TRBV27; d_call: -; clone_size: -; cdr3_aa: CASSEEDFNEKLFF; cdr3_nt: TGTGCCAGCAGTGAGGAGGATTTTAATGAAAAACTGTTTTTT
j_call: TRBJ2-5; v_call: TRBV5-4; d_call: -; clone_size: -; cdr3_aa: CASSPPPGKGPSETQYF; cdr3_nt: TGTGCCAGCAGCCCCCCCCCTGGGAAGGGGCCTTCGGAGACCCAGTACTTC
j_call: TRBJ1-1; v_call: TRBV6-5; d_call: TRBD1; clone_size: -; cdr3_aa: CASSPDRGGKTEAFF; cdr3_nt: TGTGCCAGCAGTCCGGACAGGGGTGGAAAAACTGAAGCTTTCTTT
j_call: TRBJ2-7; v_call: TRBV28; d_call: TRBD1; clone_size: -; cdr3_aa: CASSLRTGLDEQYF; cdr3_nt: TGTGCCAGCAGTCTACGGACAGGGTTGGACGAGCAGTACTTC
j_call: TRBJ2-5; v_call: TRBV19; d_call: TRBD2; clone_size: -; cdr3_aa: CASSSGGTTSGKETQYF; cdr3_nt: TGTGCCAGTAGTTCTGGGGGGACAACTAGCGGGAAAGAGACCCAGTACTTC
j_call: TRBJ1-5; v_call: TRBV27; d_call: TRBD1; clone_size: -; cdr3_aa: CASRVTGQGTLEGNQPQHF; cdr3_nt: TGTGCCAGCAGGGTAACGGGACAGGGTACTCTTGAGGGCAATCAGCCCCAGCATTTT
j_call: TRBJ2-5; v_call: TRBV2; d_call: -; clone_size: -; cdr3_aa: CASSEYAGLQETQYF; cdr3_nt: TGTGCCAGCAGTGAATATGCGGGACTTCAAGAGACCCAGTACTTC
j_call: TRBJ2-7; v_call: TRBV18; d_call: -; clone_size: -; cdr3_aa: CASSPGTLNYEQYF; cdr3_nt: TGTGCCAGCTCTCCCGGGACACTAAACTACGAGCAGTACTTC
j_call: TRBJ2-5; v_call: TRBV11-2; d_call: -; clone_size: few; cdr3_aa: CASSDLRETQYF; cdr3_nt: TGTGCCAGCAGCGACCTTCGCGAGACCCAGTACTTC
j_call: TRBJ2-4; v_call: TRBV6-5; d_call: TRBD1; clone_size: -; cdr3_aa: CASSYGTGGNIQYF; cdr3_nt: TGTGCCAGCAGTTACGGGACAGGAGGTAACATTCAGTACTTC
j_call: TRBJ2-5; v_call: TRBV4-3; d_call: TRBD2; clone_size: -; cdr3_aa: CASSHPVAAGGPGRETQYF; cdr3_nt: TGCGCCAGCAGCCACCCCGTTGCGGCGGGAGGGCCGGGGAGGGAGACCCAGTACTTC